The T cell receptor (beta chain) described here comes from a study of blood T cell repertoires in COVID-19. The repertoire was sequenced with immunoSEQ multiplex PCR; TCRdb's copy has only in-frame clones and lacks some. The sample has approximately 330,000 clones, roughly 90% seen once; the top ten hold 0.8% to 1.3%. The V end was cut by 1 base, the J end by 0 bases, with 6 bases between. This CDR3 comprises 14 residues. From germline, CDR1 is MNHNS and CDR2 SASEGT. Source material: peripheral blood. This receptor was taken from a woman aged 40 to 55 with COVID-19, enrolled during active disease. This rearrangement joins TRBV6-1 to TRBJ1-1; D call uncertain. This CDR3 reads CASSEGALNTEAFF. CDR3 DNA: TGTGCCAGCAGTGAAGGGGCCCTGAACACTGAAGCTTTCTTT.